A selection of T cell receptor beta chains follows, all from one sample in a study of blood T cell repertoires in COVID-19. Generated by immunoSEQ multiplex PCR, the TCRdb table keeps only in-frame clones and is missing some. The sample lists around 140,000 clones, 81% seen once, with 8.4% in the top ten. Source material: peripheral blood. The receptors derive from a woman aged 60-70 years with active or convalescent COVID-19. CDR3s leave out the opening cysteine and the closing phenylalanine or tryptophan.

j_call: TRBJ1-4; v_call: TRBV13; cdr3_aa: ASSVKGASDEKLF
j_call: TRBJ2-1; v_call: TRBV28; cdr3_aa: ASSGEGAGGHEQF
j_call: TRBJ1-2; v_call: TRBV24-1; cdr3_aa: ATSPSANYGYT
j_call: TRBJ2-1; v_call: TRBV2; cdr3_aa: ASGGRSSYNEQF
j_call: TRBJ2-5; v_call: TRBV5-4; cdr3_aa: ASSLGLQETQY
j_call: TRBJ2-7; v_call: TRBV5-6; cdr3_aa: ASRRGGAEQY
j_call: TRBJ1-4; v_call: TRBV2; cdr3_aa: ASSDPTGGNEKLF
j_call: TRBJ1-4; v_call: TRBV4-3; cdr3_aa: ASSQEGRGNEKLF
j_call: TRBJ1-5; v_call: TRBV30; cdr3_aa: APRGPTVQPQH
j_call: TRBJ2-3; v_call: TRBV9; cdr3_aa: ASSVGLATDTQY
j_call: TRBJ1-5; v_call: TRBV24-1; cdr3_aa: ATSDLNSNQPQH
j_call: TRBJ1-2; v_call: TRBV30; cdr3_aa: AWRSTTGRTEGYT
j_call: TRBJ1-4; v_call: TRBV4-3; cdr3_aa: ASSQDSGATNEKLF
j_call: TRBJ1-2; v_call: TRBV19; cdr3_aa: ASQNSNYGYT
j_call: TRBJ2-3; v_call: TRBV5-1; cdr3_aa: ASSFGGDTDTQY
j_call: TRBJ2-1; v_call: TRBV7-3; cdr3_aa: ASSDDGLAVNEQF
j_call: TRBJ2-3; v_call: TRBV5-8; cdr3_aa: ASSLNLAGFTDTQY
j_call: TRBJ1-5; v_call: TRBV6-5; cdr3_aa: ASTAGNNQPQH
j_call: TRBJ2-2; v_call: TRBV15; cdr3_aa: ATSRLNSGAPNTGELF
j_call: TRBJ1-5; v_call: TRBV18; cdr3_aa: ASSPDRGGNQPQH
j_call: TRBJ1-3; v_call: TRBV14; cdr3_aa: ASSDGQGNTIY
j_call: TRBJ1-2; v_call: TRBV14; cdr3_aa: ASSPGTGGAYNYGYT
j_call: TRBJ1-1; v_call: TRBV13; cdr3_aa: ASSLDGTGFSEAF
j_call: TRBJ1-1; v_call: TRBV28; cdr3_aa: ASSSVVNTEAF
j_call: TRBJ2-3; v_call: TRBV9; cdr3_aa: ASSVGQGLITDTQY
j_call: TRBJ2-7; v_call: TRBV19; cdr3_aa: ASIPGQDPYEQY
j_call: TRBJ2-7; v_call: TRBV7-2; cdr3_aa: ASSLGASGRWEQY
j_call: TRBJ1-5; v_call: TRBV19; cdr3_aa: ASMTVNSNQPQH
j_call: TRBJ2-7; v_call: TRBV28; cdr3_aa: ASSWTGGVYEQY
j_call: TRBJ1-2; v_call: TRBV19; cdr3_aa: ASSIGLGTVYGYT
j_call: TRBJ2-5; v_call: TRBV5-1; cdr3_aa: ASSLAPGLAGQETQY
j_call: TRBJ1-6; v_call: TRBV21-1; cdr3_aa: ASSKVRQVPRNSPLH
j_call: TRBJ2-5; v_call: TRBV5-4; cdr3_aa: ASSLEAAQETQY
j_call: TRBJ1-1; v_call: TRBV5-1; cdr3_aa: ASSLRLATEAF
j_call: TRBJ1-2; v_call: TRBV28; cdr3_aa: ASSYPRRGYGYT
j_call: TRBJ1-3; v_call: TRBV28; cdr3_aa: ASSSPQVSTIY
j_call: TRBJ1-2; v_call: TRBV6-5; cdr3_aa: ASSYGSARDGYT
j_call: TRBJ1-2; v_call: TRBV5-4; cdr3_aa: ASSPSPGGRAYGYT
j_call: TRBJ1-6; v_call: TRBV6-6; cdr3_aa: ASTGQGADNSPLH
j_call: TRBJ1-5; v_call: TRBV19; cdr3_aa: ASSPPWGTTHQPQH
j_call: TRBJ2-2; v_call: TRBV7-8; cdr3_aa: ASSLSDRGLTGELF
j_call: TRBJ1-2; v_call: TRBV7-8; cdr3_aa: ASSLDQGAGYGYT
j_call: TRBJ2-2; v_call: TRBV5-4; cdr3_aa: ASSLDAGGNTGELF
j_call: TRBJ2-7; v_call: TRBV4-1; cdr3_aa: ASSPRPFRGGPHEQY